The clone carrying this T cell receptor (beta chain) was observed a single time. Its matching antigen is unknown. At the time of sampling, donors were nominally healthy, though unrecorded immune exposures were likely. PCR primers comprised 60 Vbeta and 13 Jbeta primers. Sequencing was performed with immunoSEQ multiplex PCR; in TCRdb, only in-frame clones are kept and a portion is missing. The sample lists some 120,000 clones, 80% to 85% seen once, with 0.95% to 1.1% in the top ten. This entry comes from a study of cytomegalovirus exposure and HLA in healthy donors. Study findings and constraints: TCR beta chain V- and J-gene trimming was linked, in a later analysis, to a missense variant in DCLRE1C.

V was trimmed by 3 bases and J by 8 bases, leaving 17 bases between them. The CDR3 consists of 15 residues. CDR1 LNHDA and CDR2 SQIVND come from the germline V gene (reference sequence). The TCR sequence derives from a human donor in good health. The source material was PBMCs. The chain joins TRBV19 to TRBJ1-3; possible D gene TRBD1, 5 bases. CDR3 sequence reads: CASSIVRGGADTIYF. As DNA, the CDR3 is TGTGCCAGTAGTATTGTTCGGGGGGGAGCGGACACCATATATTTT.